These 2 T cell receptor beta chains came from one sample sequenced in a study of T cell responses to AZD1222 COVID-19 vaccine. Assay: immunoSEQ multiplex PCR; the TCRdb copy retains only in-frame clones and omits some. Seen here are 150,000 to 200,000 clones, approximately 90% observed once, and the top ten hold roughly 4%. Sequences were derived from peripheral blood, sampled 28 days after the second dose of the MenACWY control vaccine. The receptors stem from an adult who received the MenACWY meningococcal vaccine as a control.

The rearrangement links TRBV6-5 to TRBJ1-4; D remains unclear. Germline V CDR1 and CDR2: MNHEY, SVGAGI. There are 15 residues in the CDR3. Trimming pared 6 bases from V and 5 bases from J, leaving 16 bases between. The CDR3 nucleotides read TGTGCCAGCAGCCTCGGCTGGCGGAACAATGAAAAACTGTTTTTT. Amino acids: CASSLGWRNNEKLFF.

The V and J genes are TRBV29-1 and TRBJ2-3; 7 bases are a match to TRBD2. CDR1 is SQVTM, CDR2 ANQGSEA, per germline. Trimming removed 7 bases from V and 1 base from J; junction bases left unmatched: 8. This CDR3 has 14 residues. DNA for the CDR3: TGCAGCGGCAGGCCCAGCGGGGGCACAGATACGCAGTATTTT. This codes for CSGRPSGGTDTQYF.